Sequencing of this T cell receptor beta chain was carried out in a study of blood T cell repertoires in COVID-19. Study information: Samples taken during acute and convalescent COVID-19 were collected in the United States, Italy and Spain.

This clone is a singleton in its sample. The data were produced by immunoSEQ multiplex PCR, yet TCRdb's version contains in-frame clones alone and is incomplete. Of 30,000 to 40,000 clones listed, approximately 93% were seen once; the top ten hold roughly 5.2%. Trimming took 4 bases from V and 0 from J, leaving 10 bases between them. Germline CDR1 is SNHLY and CDR2 is FYNNEI. The CDR3 is made up of 15 amino acids. The rearrangement uses TRBV2 and TRBJ1-3, with D possibly matching TRBD1 (5 bases). Sequenced sample: peripheral blood. The source is a human donor in a cohort sampled during active COVID-19. This chain's CDR3 is CASSATGISGNTIYF. CDR3 sequence (DNA): TGTGCCAGCAGTGCTACAGGAATCTCTGGAAACACCATATATTTT.